This T cell receptor beta chain was found in a study of somatic mutations in cytotoxic T cells in rheumatoid arthritis. Deletions cut 0 bases from V and 1 base from J, with 11 bases between. Germline loops: CDR1 SGDLS, CDR2 YYNGEE. CDR3 size: 15 residues. TCRdb's table, derived via immunoSEQ multiplex PCR, lists solely in-frame clones and lacks some. The sample holds some 16,000 clones, around 80% seen once. The receptor was derived from an adult with rheumatoid arthritis. Sequenced material: CD8+ T cells sorted from blood. V is TRBV9 and J is TRBJ2-7; no definite D call. Here the CDR3 DNA reads TGTGCCAGCAGCGTAGGGACGTCTACGTCCTACGAGCAGTACTTC. Translated, it gives CASSVGTSTSYEQYF.